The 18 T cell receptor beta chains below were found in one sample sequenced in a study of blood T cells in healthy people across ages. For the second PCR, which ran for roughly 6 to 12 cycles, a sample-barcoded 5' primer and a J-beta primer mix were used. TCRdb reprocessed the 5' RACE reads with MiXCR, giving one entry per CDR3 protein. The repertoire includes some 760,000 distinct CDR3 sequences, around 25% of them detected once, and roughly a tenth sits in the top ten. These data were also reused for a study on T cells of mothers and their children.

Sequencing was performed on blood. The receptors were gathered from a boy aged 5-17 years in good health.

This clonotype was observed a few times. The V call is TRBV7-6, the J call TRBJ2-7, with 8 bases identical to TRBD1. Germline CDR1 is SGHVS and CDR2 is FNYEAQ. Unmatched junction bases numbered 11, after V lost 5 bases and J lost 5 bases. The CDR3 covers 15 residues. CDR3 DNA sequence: TGTGCCAGCAGCCACTTGAGGACAGGGTTGAACGAGCAGTACTTC. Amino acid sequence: CASSHLRTGLNEQYF.

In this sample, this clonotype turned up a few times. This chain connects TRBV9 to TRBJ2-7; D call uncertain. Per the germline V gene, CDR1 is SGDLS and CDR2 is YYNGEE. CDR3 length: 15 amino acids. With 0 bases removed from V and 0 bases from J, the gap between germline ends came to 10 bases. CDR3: CASSVGVGDSYEQYF. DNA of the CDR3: TGTGCCAGCAGCGTAGGGGTTGGGGACTCCTACGAGCAGTACTTC.

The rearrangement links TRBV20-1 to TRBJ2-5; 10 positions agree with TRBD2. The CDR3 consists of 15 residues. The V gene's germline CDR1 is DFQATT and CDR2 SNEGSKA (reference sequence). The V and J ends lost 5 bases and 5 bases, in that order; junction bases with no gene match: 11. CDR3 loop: CSALRSSGRGETQYF. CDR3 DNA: TGCAGTGCTCTCCGCTCCAGCGGGAGGGGTGAGACCCAGTACTTC.

In nucleotides, the CDR3 is TGCAGCGTTGGGGGACAGGGGGCGCCGGGTGAAGCTTTCTTT. It specifies CSVGGQGAPGEAFF. The V gene is TRBV29-1, the J gene TRBJ1-1; TRBD1 aligns across 12 bases. In germline, CDR1 is SQVTM, CDR2 ANQGSEA. V gave up 4 bases and J gave up 7 bases; unmatched junction bases: 7. This CDR3 comprises 14 residues.

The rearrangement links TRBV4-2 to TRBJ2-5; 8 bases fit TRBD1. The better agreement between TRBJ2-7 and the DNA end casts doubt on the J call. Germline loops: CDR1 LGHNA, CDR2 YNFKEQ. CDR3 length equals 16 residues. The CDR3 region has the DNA TGTGCCAGCAGCCCCGAACCGCCGGGACAGGAAGACGAGCAGTACTTC. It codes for CASSPEPPGQEDEQYF.

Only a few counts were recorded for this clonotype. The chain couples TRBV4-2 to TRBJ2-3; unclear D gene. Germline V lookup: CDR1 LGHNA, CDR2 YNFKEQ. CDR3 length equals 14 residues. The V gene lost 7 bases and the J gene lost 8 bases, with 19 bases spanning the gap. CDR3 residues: CASTTETWMGTQYF. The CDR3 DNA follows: TGTGCCAGCACCACGGAGACTTGGATGGGTACGCAGTATTTT.

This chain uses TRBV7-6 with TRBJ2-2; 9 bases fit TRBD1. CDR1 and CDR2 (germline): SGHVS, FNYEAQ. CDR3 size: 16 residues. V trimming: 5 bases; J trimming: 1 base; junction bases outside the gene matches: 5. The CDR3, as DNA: TGTGCCAGCAGCCTTCCGGGACAGGGGAACACCGGGGAGCTGTTTTTT. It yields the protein CASSLPGQGNTGELFF. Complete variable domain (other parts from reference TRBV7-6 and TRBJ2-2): GAGVSQSPRYKVTKRGQDVALRCDPISGHVSLYWYRQALGQGPEFLTYFNYEAQQDKSGLPNDRFSAERPEGSISTLTIQRTEQRDSAMYRCASSLPGQGNTGELFFGEGSRLTVL.

The CDR3 region has the DNA TGCAGCCCATACGAGCAGTACTTC. This encodes CSPYEQYF. The rearrangement links TRBV29-1 to TRBJ2-7, with no clear D. V lost 8 bases and J lost 4, with 3 bases in between. CDR1 and CDR2 (germline): SQVTM, ANQGSEA. This CDR3 comprises 8 residues.

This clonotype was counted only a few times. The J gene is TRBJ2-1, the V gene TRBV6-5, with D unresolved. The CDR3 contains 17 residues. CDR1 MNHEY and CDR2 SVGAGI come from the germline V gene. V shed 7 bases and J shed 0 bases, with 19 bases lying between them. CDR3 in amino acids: CASITDSSASSYNEQFF. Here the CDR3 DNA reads TGTGCCAGCATTACCGATTCTTCCGCTAGCTCCTACAATGAGCAGTTCTTC.

CDR3 amino acids: CSVRDIYTDTQYF. The CDR3 DNA sequence: TGCAGCGTCCGGGACATCTACACAGATACGCAGTATTTT. J is TRBJ2-3 and V is TRBV29-1, with D maybe TRBD1 (6 bases). The germline V gene encodes CDR1 SQVTM and CDR2 ANQGSEA. Trimming took 6 bases from V and 2 from J, leaving 12 bases between them. The CDR3 contains 13 residues.

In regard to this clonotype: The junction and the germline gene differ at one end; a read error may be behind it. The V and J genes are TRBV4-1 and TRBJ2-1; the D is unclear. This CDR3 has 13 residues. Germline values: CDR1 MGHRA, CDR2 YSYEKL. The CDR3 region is CGSSRASSNEQFF. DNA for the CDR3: TGCGGCAGCTCTAGGGCTTCGTCCAATGAGCAGTTCTTC.

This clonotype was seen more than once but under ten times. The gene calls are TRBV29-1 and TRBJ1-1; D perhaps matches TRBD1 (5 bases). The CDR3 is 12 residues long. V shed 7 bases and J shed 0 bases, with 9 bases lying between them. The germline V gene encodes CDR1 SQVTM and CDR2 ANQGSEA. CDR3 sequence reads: CSALGLNTEAFF. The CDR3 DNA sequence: TGCAGCGCCCTGGGGCTGAACACTGAAGCTTTCTTT.

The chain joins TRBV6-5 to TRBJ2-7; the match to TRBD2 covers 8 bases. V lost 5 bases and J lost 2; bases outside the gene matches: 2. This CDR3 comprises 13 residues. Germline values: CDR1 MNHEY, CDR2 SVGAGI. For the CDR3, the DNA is TGTGCCAGCAGTAAAGCGGGGGCCTACGAGCAGTACTTC. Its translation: CASSKAGAYEQYF.

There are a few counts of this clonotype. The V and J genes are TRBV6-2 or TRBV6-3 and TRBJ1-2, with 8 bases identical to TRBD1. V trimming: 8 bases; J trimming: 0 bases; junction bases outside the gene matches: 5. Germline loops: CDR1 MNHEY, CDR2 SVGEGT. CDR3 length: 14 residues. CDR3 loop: CASGQGSANYGYTF. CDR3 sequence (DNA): TGTGCCAGCGGACAGGGCTCGGCTAACTATGGCTACACCTTC.

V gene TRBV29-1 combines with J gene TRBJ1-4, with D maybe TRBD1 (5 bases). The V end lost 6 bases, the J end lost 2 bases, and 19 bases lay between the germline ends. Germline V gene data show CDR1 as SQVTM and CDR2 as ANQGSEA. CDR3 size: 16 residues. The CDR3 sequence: CSVLHPRGGTNEKLFF. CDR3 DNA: TGCAGCGTATTGCATCCAAGGGGAGGCACTAATGAAAAACTGTTTTTT.

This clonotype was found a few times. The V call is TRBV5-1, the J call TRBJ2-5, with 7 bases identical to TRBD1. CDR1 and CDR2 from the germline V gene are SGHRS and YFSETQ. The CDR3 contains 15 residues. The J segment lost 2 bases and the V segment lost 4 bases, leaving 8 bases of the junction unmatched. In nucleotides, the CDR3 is TGCGCCAGCAGCGTCGGCTCGGGACAGCAAGAGACCCAGTACTTC. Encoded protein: CASSVGSGQQETQYF.

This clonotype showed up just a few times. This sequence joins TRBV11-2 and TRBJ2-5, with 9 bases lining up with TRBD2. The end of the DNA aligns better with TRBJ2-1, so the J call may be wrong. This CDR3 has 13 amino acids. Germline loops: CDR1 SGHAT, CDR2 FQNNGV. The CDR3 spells CASSAGGPNEQFF. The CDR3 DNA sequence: TGTGCCAGCAGCGCGGGGGGGCCGAATGAGCAGTTCTTC.

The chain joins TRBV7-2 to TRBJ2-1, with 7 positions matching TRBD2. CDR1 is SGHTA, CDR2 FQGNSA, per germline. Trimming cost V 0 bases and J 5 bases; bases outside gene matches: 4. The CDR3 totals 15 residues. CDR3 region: CASSLALAVDNEQFF. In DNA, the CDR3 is TGTGCCAGCAGCTTAGCTCTAGCGGTAGACAATGAGCAGTTCTTC.